Listed below are T cell receptor beta chains from one sample, sequenced in a study of T cells after posttransplantation cyclophosphamide. The data were produced by immunoSEQ multiplex PCR, yet TCRdb's version contains in-frame clones alone and is incomplete. The sample carries around 18,000 clones, 75% to 80% recorded once. Sequenced material: CD8+ T cells sorted from PBMCs, taken around 2,000 days after a stem cell transplant with posttransplant cyclophosphamide. The source is a female patient in her 40s who received an allogeneic stem cell transplant from a related donor, was CMV-positive, and had no GVHD. Some T cells may be graft donor cells. Both conserved end residues are part of each CDR3. The order of the fields is D gene, CDR3 length, V gene, J gene, clone size, CDR3 protein, CDR3 DNA. The D gene is left open where the match is weak. Clone size, where shown, is once, few, many, or a class for clones that have expanded.

D gene: -; CDR3 length: 15; V gene: TRBV6-1; J gene: TRBJ1-2; clone size: many; CDR3 protein: CASSNSGEGSYGYTF; CDR3 DNA: TGTGCCAGCAGCAACTCAGGGGAGGGCAGCTATGGCTACACCTTC
D gene: -; CDR3 length: 13; V gene: TRBV2; J gene: TRBJ2-2; clone size: -; CDR3 protein: CASAEINTGELFF; CDR3 DNA: TGTGCCAGTGCGGAGATTAACACCGGGGAGCTGTTTTTT
D gene: -; CDR3 length: 14; V gene: TRBV7-9; J gene: TRBJ1-6; clone size: few; CDR3 protein: CASSLGEDNSPLHF; CDR3 DNA: TGTGCCAGCAGCTTAGGGGAGGACAATTCACCCCTCCACTTT
D gene: -; CDR3 length: 13; V gene: TRBV4-1; J gene: TRBJ1-1; clone size: -; CDR3 protein: CASSPREVSEAFF; CDR3 DNA: TGCGCCAGCAGCCCCCGAGAAGTTTCTGAAGCTTTCTTT
D gene: TRBD2; CDR3 length: 16; V gene: TRBV27; J gene: TRBJ2-1; clone size: -; CDR3 protein: CASSRNLAGGFNEQFF; CDR3 DNA: TGTGCCAGCAGTCGCAACCTAGCGGGGGGTTTCAATGAGCAGTTCTTC
D gene: -; CDR3 length: 15; V gene: TRBV6-5; J gene: TRBJ2-1; clone size: -; CDR3 protein: CASFHPGDPSNEQFF; CDR3 DNA: TGTGCCAGTTTCCACCCGGGGGATCCCTCCAATGAGCAGTTCTTC
D gene: -; CDR3 length: 13; V gene: TRBV5-4; J gene: TRBJ2-3; clone size: -; CDR3 protein: CASSLRITDTQYF; CDR3 DNA: TGTGCCAGCAGCCTGCGGATCACAGATACGCAGTATTTT
D gene: TRBD2; CDR3 length: 15; V gene: TRBV29-1; J gene: TRBJ2-5; clone size: -; CDR3 protein: CSVGRLAGGQETQYF; CDR3 DNA: TGCAGCGTTGGACGACTAGCGGGGGGTCAAGAGACCCAGTACTTC
D gene: -; CDR3 length: 13; V gene: TRBV7-9; J gene: TRBJ2-1; clone size: -; CDR3 protein: CASSPSSYNEQFF; CDR3 DNA: TGTGCCAGCAGCCCGAGCTCCTACAATGAGCAGTTCTTC
D gene: TRBD2; CDR3 length: 13; V gene: TRBV4-1; J gene: TRBJ2-1; clone size: -; CDR3 protein: CASSHLAGREQFF; CDR3 DNA: TGCGCCAGCAGCCACCTAGCGGGGCGAGAGCAGTTCTTC
D gene: TRBD1; CDR3 length: 14; V gene: TRBV19; J gene: TRBJ1-5; clone size: -; CDR3 protein: CASSGRDSNQPQHF; CDR3 DNA: TGTGCCAGTAGTGGCCGGGACAGTAATCAGCCCCAGCATTTT
D gene: -; CDR3 length: 15; V gene: TRBV9; J gene: TRBJ2-3; clone size: -; CDR3 protein: CASSPSRGARDTQYF; CDR3 DNA: TGTGCCAGCAGCCCCTCTCGGGGGGCCCGAGATACGCAGTATTTT
D gene: TRBD1; CDR3 length: 15; V gene: TRBV6-5; J gene: TRBJ2-5; clone size: -; CDR3 protein: CASSYFQGAGETQYF; CDR3 DNA: TGTGCCAGCAGTTACTTCCAGGGGGCTGGGGAGACCCAGTACTTC
D gene: -; CDR3 length: 15; V gene: TRBV4-2; J gene: TRBJ1-5; clone size: -; CDR3 protein: CASSQIGEGDQPQHF; CDR3 DNA: TGTGCCAGCAGCCAAATTGGGGAGGGGGATCAGCCCCAGCATTTT
D gene: -; CDR3 length: 15; V gene: TRBV27; J gene: TRBJ2-1; clone size: -; CDR3 protein: CASSWAGAAYNEQFF; CDR3 DNA: TGTGCCAGCAGTTGGGCGGGGGCCGCATACAATGAGCAGTTCTTC
D gene: TRBD2; CDR3 length: 15; V gene: TRBV19; J gene: TRBJ2-3; clone size: -; CDR3 protein: CASAGLAVSTDTQYF; CDR3 DNA: TGTGCCAGCGCGGGACTAGCCGTTAGCACAGATACGCAGTATTTT
D gene: -; CDR3 length: 15; V gene: TRBV7-9; J gene: TRBJ1-4; clone size: -; CDR3 protein: CASSPVGAGDEKLFF; CDR3 DNA: TGTGCCAGCAGCCCGGTTGGTGCAGGGGATGAAAAACTGTTTTTT
D gene: -; CDR3 length: 13; V gene: TRBV29-1; J gene: TRBJ1-2; clone size: few; CDR3 protein: CSVVSTRDYGYTF; CDR3 DNA: TGCAGCGTTGTGAGTACTAGGGACTATGGCTACACCTTC
D gene: TRBD1; CDR3 length: 14; V gene: TRBV28; J gene: TRBJ1-5; clone size: -; CDR3 protein: CASSRGQGNQPQHF; CDR3 DNA: TGTGCCAGCAGCAGAGGACAGGGGAATCAGCCCCAGCATTTT
D gene: TRBD2; CDR3 length: 14; V gene: TRBV4-1; J gene: TRBJ2-3; clone size: -; CDR3 protein: CASSLGTNTDTQYF; CDR3 DNA: TGCGCCAGCAGCCTCGGGACTAACACAGATACGCAGTATTTT
D gene: TRBD1; CDR3 length: 15; V gene: TRBV19; J gene: TRBJ2-1; clone size: -; CDR3 protein: CASSTGQGIDNEQFF; CDR3 DNA: TGTGCCAGTAGTACGGGACAGGGTATAGACAATGAGCAGTTCTTC
D gene: -; CDR3 length: 12; V gene: TRBV5-4; J gene: TRBJ2-1; clone size: -; CDR3 protein: CASSAASGEQFF; CDR3 DNA: TGTGCCAGCAGCGCCGCATCGGGTGAGCAGTTCTTC
D gene: -; CDR3 length: 12; V gene: TRBV7-6; J gene: TRBJ1-1; clone size: -; CDR3 protein: CASSPSRGEAFF; CDR3 DNA: TGTGCCAGCAGCCCTAGCCGGGGTGAAGCTTTCTTT
D gene: -; CDR3 length: 17; V gene: TRBV4-3; J gene: TRBJ2-3; clone size: -; CDR3 protein: CASSQDFPNLSTDTQYF; CDR3 DNA: TGCGCCAGCAGCCAAGATTTCCCTAACCTTTCCACAGATACGCAGTATTTT
D gene: TRBD1; CDR3 length: 15; V gene: TRBV7-2; J gene: TRBJ1-1; clone size: -; CDR3 protein: CASSSVDRGYTEAFF; CDR3 DNA: TGTGCCAGCAGCTCCGTCGACAGGGGTTACACTGAAGCTTTCTTT
D gene: -; CDR3 length: 14; V gene: TRBV7-2; J gene: TRBJ2-2; clone size: -; CDR3 protein: CASSFHPNTGELFF; CDR3 DNA: TGTGCCAGCAGCTTTCATCCCAACACCGGGGAGCTGTTTTTT
D gene: -; CDR3 length: 11; V gene: TRBV9; J gene: TRBJ1-1; clone size: -; CDR3 protein: CASTPSTEAFF; CDR3 DNA: TGTGCCAGCACCCCATCAACTGAAGCTTTCTTT
D gene: -; CDR3 length: 13; V gene: TRBV11-2; J gene: TRBJ2-7; clone size: few; CDR3 protein: CASSQEVSYEQYF; CDR3 DNA: TGCGCCAGCAGCCAAGAGGTAAGCTACGAGCAGTACTTC